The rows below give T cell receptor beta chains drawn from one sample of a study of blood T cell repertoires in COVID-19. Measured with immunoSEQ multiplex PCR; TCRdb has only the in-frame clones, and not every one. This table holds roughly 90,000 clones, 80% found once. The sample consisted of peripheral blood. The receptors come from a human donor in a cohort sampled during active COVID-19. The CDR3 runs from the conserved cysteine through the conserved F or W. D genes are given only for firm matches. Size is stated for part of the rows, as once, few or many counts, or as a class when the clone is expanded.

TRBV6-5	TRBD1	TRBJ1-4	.	CATRGQGSLEKLFF	TGTGCCACCAGGGGACAGGGATCGTTGGAAAAACTGTTTTTT
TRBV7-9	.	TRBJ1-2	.	CASSPGQWGSYGYTF	TGTGCCAGCAGCCCAGGACAGTGGGGTAGCTATGGCTACACCTTC
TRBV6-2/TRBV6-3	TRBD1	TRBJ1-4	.	CASSYRTGPNEKLFF	TGTGCCAGCAGTTACAGGACAGGGCCGAATGAAAAACTGTTTTTT
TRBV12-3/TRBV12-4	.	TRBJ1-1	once	CASGSYTEAFF	TGTGCCAGCGGTTCATACACTGAAGCTTTCTTT
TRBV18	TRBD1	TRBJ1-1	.	CASSPHGQGGTEAFF	TGTGCCAGCTCACCTCATGGACAGGGGGGCACTGAAGCTTTCTTT
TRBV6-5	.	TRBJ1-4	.	CASRSGESVEKLFF	TGTGCCAGCAGATCAGGGGAGTCAGTTGAAAAACTGTTTTTT
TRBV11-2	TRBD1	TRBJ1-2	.	CASSRDRERFNYGYTF	TGTGCCAGCAGCCGGGACAGGGAACGTTTTAACTATGGCTACACCTTC
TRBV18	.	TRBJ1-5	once	CASSPGLNDQPQHF	TGTGCCAGCTCACCGGGACTCAACGATCAGCCCCAGCATTTT
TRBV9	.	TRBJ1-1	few	CASSPHPVNTEAFF	TGTGCCAGCAGCCCGCATCCGGTGAACACTGAAGCTTTCTTT
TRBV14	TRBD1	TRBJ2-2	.	CASSPIGRGLFSNTGELFF	TGTGCCAGCAGTCCGATCGGCAGGGGGCTGTTCTCGAACACCGGGGAGCTGTTTTTT
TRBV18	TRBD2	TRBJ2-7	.	CASSPPSTSGGTYEQYF	TGTGCCAGCTCACCGCCATCGACTAGCGGGGGTACCTACGAGCAGTACTTC
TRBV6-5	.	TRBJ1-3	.	CASSRQKYSGNTIYF	TGTGCCAGCAGTAGACAGAAGTACTCTGGAAACACCATATATTTT
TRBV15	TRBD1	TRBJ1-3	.	CATSRRQGGNSGNTIYF	TGTGCCACCAGCAGACGACAGGGCGGAAACTCTGGAAACACCATATATTTT
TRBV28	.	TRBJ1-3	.	CASSFEVISGNTIYF	TGTGCCAGCAGTTTTGAGGTTATCTCTGGAAACACCATATATTTT
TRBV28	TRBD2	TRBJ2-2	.	CASHQGLAVSGELFF	TGTGCCAGCCATCAGGGACTAGCGGTCTCCGGGGAGCTGTTTTTT
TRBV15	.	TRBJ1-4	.	CATQDNEKLFF	TGTGCCACCCAGGACAACGAAAAACTGTTTTTT
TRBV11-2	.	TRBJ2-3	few	CASSLGAGTDTQYF	TGTGCCAGCAGCCTAGGGGCTGGCACAGATACGCAGTATTTT
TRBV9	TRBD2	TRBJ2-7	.	CASSVDTWTSRYEQYF	TGTGCCAGCAGCGTCGATACCTGGACTAGCAGGTACGAGCAGTACTTC
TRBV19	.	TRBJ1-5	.	CASRQGTGWLQPQHF	TGTGCCAGTAGGCAGGGTACCGGGTGGCTTCAGCCCCAGCATTTT
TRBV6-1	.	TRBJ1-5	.	CASSLEGGQPQHF	TGTGCCAGCAGTTTAGAGGGAGGTCAGCCCCAGCATTTT
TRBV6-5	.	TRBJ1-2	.	CASSIPSRDGYTF	TGTGCCAGCAGTATACCCTCGAGGGATGGCTACACCTTC